This record looks at one T cell receptor beta chain sequence and its context. The controls, all healthy donors, were matched for age and sex. The data originate from a study of CD8 T cells in Susac syndrome. Germline V gene sequence: CDR1 MGHDK, CDR2 SYGVNS. The CDR3 length is 17 residues. The V and J ends lost 7 bases and 0 bases respectively, with 18 bases between them. RNA amounts of roughly 0.5 to 1 ug underwent reverse transcription with random hexamers. The immunoSEQ assay covered 54 Vbeta and 13 Jbeta segments for CDR3. TCRdb analysed the immunoSEQ multiplex PCR reads with MiXCR anew, one entry per CDR3 protein. The sample consists of 150,000 to 200,000 distinct CDR3 sequences, approximately 95% of them appearing once.

The TCR was taken from a human donor in good health. Sample: CD4+ T cells from PBMCs. This chain connects TRBV25-1 to TRBJ1-4; D ambiguous. CDR3 protein: CASTRRGGTATNEKLFF. The CDR3 DNA sequence: TGTGCCAGCACCCGGCGCGGAGGAACAGCAACTAATGAAAAACTGTTTTTT.